The rows below give T cell receptor beta chains drawn from one sample of a study of OX40 agonist ivuxolimab in advanced cancers. Profiled with immunoSEQ multiplex PCR; TCRdb holds only in-frame clones, not every one. Of around 20,000 clones listed, roughly 88% were seen once; the top ten hold 35% to 40%. Sequenced material: CD4+ or CD8+ T cells sorted from blood, taken in a trial of the OX40 agonist ivuxolimab. The receptor source for this set is an adult with an advanced solid tumor such as melanoma, head and neck, liver or kidney cancer. Both conserved end residues are part of each CDR3. D genes are given only for firm matches. Rows may omit the clone size; those that give it use once, few, many or a size class.

J gene	D gene	clone size	CDR3 length	V gene	CDR3 DNA	CDR3 protein
TRBJ2-3	.	.	16	TRBV4-1	TGCGCCAGCAGCCAAGACAGCGGCAGACCCACAGATACGCAGTATTTT	CASSQDSGRPTDTQYF
TRBJ2-7	.	.	13	TRBV19	TGTGCCAGTAGTAACCTCGGCTCCTACGAGCAGTACTTC	CASSNLGSYEQYF
TRBJ1-2	.	.	13	TRBV9	TGTGCCAGCAGCCCACCCACAGGGTACGGCTACACCTTC	CASSPPTGYGYTF
TRBJ2-3	TRBD2	.	14	TRBV2	TGTGCCAGCAGCGGACTAGGGAGCACAGATACGCAGTATTTT	CASSGLGSTDTQYF
TRBJ2-7	TRBD2	.	15	TRBV13	TGTGCCAGCAGCTTAGGGACTAGCACTTCCTACGAGCAGTACTTC	CASSLGTSTSYEQYF
TRBJ2-7	TRBD1	.	16	TRBV13	TGTGCCAGCAGCCCCGCGGGGACAGGGGGCTCCTACGAGCAGTACTTC	CASSPAGTGGSYEQYF
TRBJ1-5	.	.	15	TRBV13	TGTGCCAGCAGCTTAGGGCGGGGGGGAGGTCAGCCCCAGCATTTT	CASSLGRGGGQPQHF
TRBJ2-3	TRBD2	.	17	TRBV13	TGTGCCAGCAGCCCCTGGGGAGCGGGGGGGGAGGCAGATACGCAGTATTTT	CASSPWGAGGEADTQYF
TRBJ1-3	.	.	17	TRBV7-9	TGTGCCAGCAGCTTATTGACAGGAGGGTACTCTGGAAACACCATATATTTT	CASSLLTGGYSGNTIYF
TRBJ1-1	.	.	15	TRBV27	TGTGCCAGCAGCCCACTTAGGGCTAGGGACACTGAAGCTTTCTTT	CASSPLRARDTEAFF
TRBJ2-1	.	.	13	TRBV7-6	TGTGCCACCTCTTTTGGGACTTACAATGAGCAGTTCTTC	CATSFGTYNEQFF
TRBJ1-5	.	once	14	TRBV25-1	TGTGCCAGCAGCTTAGAGGGAGATTATCAGCCCCAGCATTTT	CASSLEGDYQPQHF
TRBJ1-1	.	.	12	TRBV6-5	TGTGCCAGCAGGATGGGGGGGCCTGAAGCTTTCTTT	CASRMGGPEAFF
TRBJ2-7	.	.	14	TRBV7-8	TGTGCCAGCAGCTTAGTTGGCACCAGCTACGAGCAGTACTTC	CASSLVGTSYEQYF
TRBJ2-7	TRBD2	.	13	TRBV7-9	TGTGCCAGCAGCCCCCGGGACTACTACGAGCAGTACTTC	CASSPRDYYEQYF
TRBJ2-3	.	.	13	TRBV6-1	TGTGCCAGCAGTGGTAACAGGTCCCCTACGCAGTATTTT	CASSGNRSPTQYF
TRBJ2-1	.	.	15	TRBV19	TGTGCCAGTAGTATGAAGCCAAGCTCCTACAATGAGCAGTTCTTC	CASSMKPSSYNEQFF
TRBJ1-2	.	.	13	TRBV19	TGTGCCAGTAGCCCACAGGGACTCTATGGCTACACCTTC	CASSPQGLYGYTF
TRBJ2-7	TRBD2	.	15	TRBV29-1	TGCAGCGTTGAGTCTACTAGCGGACCTTACTACGAGCAGTACTTC	CSVESTSGPYYEQYF
TRBJ2-1	.	.	15	TRBV9	TGTGCCAGCACCCGCACTAGCTCTAACTACAATGAGCAGTTCTTC	CASTRTSSNYNEQFF
TRBJ2-1	TRBD2	.	17	TRBV10-3	TGTGCCATCAGTGAGTCAGCGGCTAGCGGAGACAACAATGAGCAGTTCTTC	CAISESAASGDNNEQFF
TRBJ1-1	.	.	15	TRBV4-2	TGTGCCAGCAGCCAAGATAGGTCGGACAGCACTGAAGCTTTCTTT	CASSQDRSDSTEAFF
TRBJ1-2	TRBD1	.	15	TRBV6-6	TGTGCCAGCAGTTACTCTGAGGGGGCGGCCTATGGCTACACCTTC	CASSYSEGAAYGYTF
TRBJ2-2	TRBD1	.	15	TRBV11-2	TGTGCCAGCAGCTCTTCCGGGACAGCCACCGGGGAGCTGTTTTTT	CASSSSGTATGELFF
TRBJ1-1	.	once	13	TRBV27	TGTGCCAGCAGTTTAGGGTCGAACACTGAAGCTTTCTTT	CASSLGSNTEAFF
TRBJ1-1	.	.	14	TRBV19	TGTGCCAGTAGAACCTCTAACAGTTACACTGAAGCTTTCTTT	CASRTSNSYTEAFF
TRBJ1-2	TRBD1	.	12	TRBV5-3	TGTGCCAGCAGCTTGGGGACAGACGGCTACACCTTC	CASSLGTDGYTF
TRBJ2-3	TRBD2	.	15	TRBV5-8	TGTGCCAGCAGCTCCGACGGGCGGGAGATAGATACGCAGTATTTT	CASSSDGREIDTQYF
TRBJ1-1	TRBD1	.	12	TRBV27	TGTGCCAGCAGTGCTTTAGGACAGGGGGGGTTCTTT	CASSALGQGGFF
TRBJ2-7	TRBD1	.	16	TRBV7-9	TGTGCCAGCAGCTTTCCGGGACAGGGCCCCCCCTACGAGCAGTACTTC	CASSFPGQGPPYEQYF
TRBJ2-1	.	.	14	TRBV5-1	TGCGCCAGCAGTTCACTTGGAGACATTAATGAGCAGTTCTTC	CASSSLGDINEQFF
TRBJ2-7	.	few	15	TRBV5-8	TGTGCCAGCAGCTTGGGGCAGGGGGGGACCTACGAGCAGTACTTC	CASSLGQGGTYEQYF
TRBJ1-1	.	.	13	TRBV5-5	TGTGCCAGCAGCTTCGGGGTGGACACTGAAGCTTTCTTT	CASSFGVDTEAFF
TRBJ2-7	.	.	16	TRBV21-1	TGTGCCAGCAGCAGGGGCAAGACTAGTCTCACCCACGAGCAGTACTTC	CASSRGKTSLTHEQYF
TRBJ2-7	.	.	14	TRBV10-1	TGCGCCAGCAGTGATATAGAAGGTGCTTACGAGCAGTACTTC	CASSDIEGAYEQYF